A single sample is the source of the 9 T cell receptor beta chains below, sequenced in a study of a mutant IDH1 vaccine in newly diagnosed glioma. Libraries were prepared by immunoSEQ multiplex PCR; TCRdb keeps only in-frame clonotypes and omits some of them. The data hold around 89,000 clones, with 83% observed a single time. Specified time point: baseline, week 1 (first vaccination visit). Treatment here: pre-vaccination baseline after standard-of-care therapy. This material consisted of PBMCs, taken from a glioma patient treated with radiotherapy, temozolomide or both. All receptors come from a woman between 50 and 59 years old with glioma.

The count of this clone is one. The chain is built from TRBV23-1 and TRBJ1-4; D is possibly TRBD1 (5 bases). TRBV23-1 is an ORF, and what it does is uncertain. This CDR3 contains 18 residues. V was shortened by 3 bases and J by 2 bases, with 19 bases between the two germline ends. The CDR3 DNA follows: TGCGCCAGCAGTCACTGGTGTGGGGCACGGGCGACTAATGAAAAACTGTTTTTT. Amino acid sequence: CASSHWCGARATNEKLFF.

This clone has a single count. V is TRBV5-1 and J is TRBJ1-2, with unresolved D. There are 14 residues in the CDR3. CDR1 is SGHRS, CDR2 YFSETQ, per germline. Trimming left V 5 bases short and J 8 bases short, with 19 bases between. CDR3 sequence: CASRQTPTAWGYTF. CDR3 DNA sequence: TGCGCCAGCAGACAAACCCCAACAGCCTGGGGCTACACCTTC.

This sequence joins TRBV4-1 and TRBJ1-5; D is unresolved. The V end lost 0 bases, the J end lost 4 bases, and 4 bases lay between the germline ends. Germline V gene data show CDR1 as MGHRA and CDR2 as YSYEKL. This CDR3 has 13 residues. CDR3 DNA: TGCGCCAGCAGCCAAGAAAGAAATCAGCCCCAGCATTTT. It is translated as CASSQERNQPQHF.

There are a few counts of this clone. The J gene is TRBJ1-4, the V gene TRBV25-1; tentative D call: TRBD1 (5 bases). V was cut by 2 bases and J by 3 bases, with 13 bases left in between. Germline CDR1 MGHDK, CDR2 SYGVNS. The CDR3 extends over 16 amino acids. The CDR3 DNA is TGTGCCAGCAGTGAAGGGGGGAGGGGACCTAATGAAAAACTGTTTTTT. Amino acid sequence: CASSEGGRGPNEKLFF.

The chain links TRBV6-5 to TRBJ1-2; D gene ambiguous. Trimming removed 6 bases from V and 0 bases from J, with 14 bases in between. Germline CDR1 is MNHEY and CDR2 is SVGAGI. The CDR3 extends over 15 amino acids. The CDR3 DNA is TGTGCCAGCAGATCACCGCCGGGATCTAACTATGGCTACACCTTC. Amino acid sequence: CASRSPPGSNYGYTF.

The rearrangement uses TRBV7-8 and TRBJ2-7, with 9 positions matching TRBD2. V was pared by 5 bases and J by 3 bases, with 2 bases of the junction left unmatched. The CDR3 is made up of 13 amino acids. The germline V gene has CDR1 SGHVS and CDR2 FQNEAQ. The CDR3 DNA follows: TGTGCCAGCAGCCGAGCGGGAGGCTACGAGCAGTACTTC. Translating it yields CASSRAGGYEQYF.

V gene TRBV30 combines with J gene TRBJ1-2, with D possibly matching TRBD1 (5 bases). Germline V gives CDR1 GTSNPN, CDR2 SVGIG (reference sequence). The ends were cut back, 0 bases at V and 1 base at J, with 9 bases in the middle. This CDR3 contains 14 residues. Here the CDR3 reads CAWSVWGDNYGYTF. DNA for the CDR3: TGTGCCTGGAGTGTATGGGGGGATAACTATGGCTACACCTTC.

This clone was detected a few times. J is TRBJ1-1 and V is TRBV19; weak D call: TRBD1 (6 bases). The germline CDR1 and CDR2 sequences are LNHDA and SQIVND (reference sequence). V gave up 11 bases and J gave up 4 bases, with 17 bases separating them. This CDR3 contains 13 residues. This CDR3 is CASGGQGGTEAFF. The CDR3 DNA follows: TGTGCCTCGGGGGGGCAGGGCGGCACTGAAGCTTTCTTT.

V and J are TRBV19 and TRBJ2-1; tentatively, D is TRBD2 (7 bases). The germline V and J ends were trimmed by 6 bases and 2 bases, with 17 bases remaining between them. The CDR3 runs 16 residues. Germline-derived CDR1 and CDR2 are LNHDA and SQIVND (reference sequence). In DNA, the CDR3 is TGTGCCAGTAGAGGTTCGGGGGGCTTCCCCTACAATGAGCAGTTCTTC. Translated, it gives CASRGSGGFPYNEQFF.